These 28 T cell receptor beta chains share one sample of origin, sequenced in a study of T-cell reconstitution after alpha-beta-depleted transplantation in children. Unique molecular identifiers featured in how the TCRbeta library was prepared. TCRdb recomputed calls from the PCR reads with MiXCR, one row per CDR3 protein. Seen here are around 360,000 distinct CDR3 sequences, over 9% observed once, and the top ten hold under 3%. Material: PBMCs from the stem cell graft donor, obtained from the stem cell graft. The receptors were sampled from a human donor who donated a stem cell graft to a child with acute lymphoblastic leukemia.

This clonotype was seen repeatedly, ten times or more. The chain uses TRBV5-1 and TRBJ2-2, with unresolved D. Trimming left V 1 base short and J 6 bases short, with 10 bases between. CDR3 length equals 14 residues. Germline loops: CDR1 SGHRS, CDR2 YFSETQ. CDR3: CASSLRVLAGELFF. CDR3 bases: TGCGCCAGCAGCTTGAGGGTGTTGGCCGGGGAGCTGTTTTTT.

In regard to this clonotype: Given a much more abundant clone one base away, this may be a read error. The V and J genes are TRBV10-3 and TRBJ2-1; 10 nucleotides line up with TRBD1. Per the germline V gene, CDR1 is ENHRY and CDR2 is SYGVKD. V was pared by 7 bases and J by 6 bases, with 18 bases of the junction left unmatched. The CDR3 length is 18 residues. Here the CDR3 reads CAITELSGTGDRSNEQFF. CDR3 coding DNA: TGTGCCATCACTGAACTGAGTGGGACAGGGGACCGAAGCAATGAGCAGTTCTTC.

This clonotype was counted a few times. The rearrangement joins TRBV20-1 to TRBJ2-1, with TRBD2 matching over 11 bases. The CDR3 is 18 amino acids. CDR1 is DFQATT, CDR2 SNEGSKA, per germline (reference sequence). V was pared by 3 bases and J by 8 bases, with 18 bases of the junction left unmatched. The CDR3 DNA is TGCAGTGCTAGCCTCCCAGGGGGACTAGCGGTAGATTTCTATGAGCAGTTCTTC. Its translation is CSASLPGGLAVDFYEQFF.

The rearrangement links TRBV12-3 or TRBV12-4 to TRBJ2-7, with D perhaps TRBD1 or TRBD2 (5 bases each). There are 14 residues in the CDR3. The V end lost 9 bases, the J end lost 3 bases, and 18 bases lay between the germline ends. CDR3 residues: CASGEGTSLYEQYF. The CDR3 nucleotides are TGTGCCAGTGGGGAAGGGACGTCCCTCTACGAGCAGTACTTC.

V gene TRBV6-2 or TRBV6-3 combines with J gene TRBJ2-3, with a possible D match to TRBD1 (5 bases). The length of the CDR3 is 16 residues. Germline V gives CDR1 MNHEY, CDR2 SVGEGT. Trimming stripped 6 bases from V and 6 bases from J, with 22 bases between. CDR3 loop: CASSQGLTAIRDTQYF. In DNA, the CDR3 is TGTGCCAGCAGCCAGGGCCTGACTGCTATCCGGGATACGCAGTATTTT.

This clonotype was picked up one time. V and J are TRBV4-2 and TRBJ2-7; 9 bases align to TRBD2. This CDR3 region has 15 residues. Germline V gives CDR1 LGHNA, CDR2 YNFKEQ. With V trimmed by 1 base and J by 2 bases, 3 bases remained unmatched. The CDR3 DNA reads TGTGCCAGCAGCCAAGCTAGCGGGGTTACCTACGAGCAGTACTTC. Translated, it gives CASSQASGVTYEQYF.

The chain recombines TRBV28 with TRBJ2-7; D gene ambiguous. CDR1 is MDHEN, CDR2 SYDVKM, per germline. V gave up 7 bases and J gave up 5 bases, with 21 bases separating them. CDR3 length equals 15 residues. CDR3 DNA: TGTGCCAGCACCTTCGACTGGGGTTTAAGGGACGAGCAGTACTTC. Encoded protein: CASTFDWGLRDEQYF.

In its sample, this clonotype was seen many times. This chain joins TRBV7-3 and TRBJ2-5; possible D gene TRBD1, 5 bases. This CDR3 contains 13 residues. V gave up 5 bases and J gave up 5 bases, with 12 bases separating them. CDR1 SGHTA and CDR2 FQGTGA come from the germline V gene. The CDR3: CASSRQGRETQYF. In nucleotides, the CDR3 is TGTGCCAGCAGCCGGCAGGGCAGGGAGACCCAGTACTTC. Full variable domain (remainder filled in from reference TRBV7-3 and TRBJ2-5): GAGVSQTPSNKVTEKGKYVELRCDPISGHTALYWYRQSLGQGPEFLIYFQGTGAADDSGLPNDRFFAVRPEGSVSTLKIQRTERGDSAVYLCASSRQGRETQYFGPGTRLLVL.

The genes are TRBV5-1 and TRBJ2-7, with TRBD1 matching 7 bases. The ends lost 3 bases at V and 6 bases at J; junction bases unmatched: 6. CDR1 and CDR2 (germline): SGHRS, YFSETQ. This CDR3 has 13 amino acids. The CDR3 region has the DNA TGCGCCAGCAGCTCGGGACAGCTGCCCGAGCAGTACTTC. Amino acid sequence: CASSSGQLPEQYF. The full variable domain, completed using reference TRBV5-1 and TRBJ2-7, is KAGVTQTPRYLIKTRGQQVTLSCSPISGHRSVSWYQQTPGQGLQFLFEYFSETQRNKGNFPGRFSGRQFSNSRSEMNVSTLELGDSALYLCASSSGQLPEQYFGPGTRLTVT.

The chain uses TRBV20-1 and TRBJ2-1; no firm D call. Germline assignment: CDR1 DFQATT and CDR2 SNEGSKA (reference sequence). V was shortened by 1 base and J by 6 bases, with 13 bases between the two germline ends. This CDR3 is built from 14 residues. Here the CDR3 reads CSARGYPGSNEQFF. The CDR3 DNA reads TGCAGTGCTAGAGGCTATCCCGGATCCAATGAGCAGTTCTTC.

This chain joins TRBV3-1 and TRBJ2-7; D perhaps matches TRBD2 (5 bases). This CDR3 has 14 amino acids. Germline assignment: CDR1 LGHDT and CDR2 YNNKEL (reference sequence). V lost 2 bases to trimming and J lost 3 bases, with 11 bases between them. Here the CDR3 reads CASSQTTNVYEQYF. The CDR3 DNA reads as TGTGCCAGCAGCCAAACGACTAATGTCTACGAGCAGTACTTC.

This clonotype was seen more than once but under ten times. This rearrangement joins TRBV20-1 to TRBJ2-7, with TRBD2 matching 9 bases. The CDR3 runs 15 residues. The V gene's germline CDR1 is DFQATT and CDR2 SNEGSKA (reference sequence). After removal of 2 bases from V and 3 bases from J, the junction contained 8 bases not matched to a gene. This CDR3 reads CSARHQTSGFYEQYF. CDR3 in DNA: TGCAGTGCTAGACATCAGACTAGCGGATTCTACGAGCAGTACTTC.

The chain joins TRBV20-1 to TRBJ2-2; D possibly matches TRBD1 or TRBD2 (6 bases each). Germline loops: CDR1 DFQATT, CDR2 SNEGSKA (reference sequence). Trimming removed 0 bases from V and 1 base from J, with 15 bases in between. The CDR3 contains 17 residues. The CDR3: CSARDLRGDWNTGELFF. CDR3 bases: TGCAGTGCTAGAGATCTTAGGGGGGACTGGAACACCGGGGAGCTGTTTTTT.

The chain recombines TRBV5-1 with TRBJ2-7, with 7 nucleotides matching TRBD2. CDR1 and CDR2 from the germline V gene are SGHRS and YFSETQ. This CDR3 spans 14 amino acids. Trimming at V came to 4 bases and at J to 6 bases, leaving 10 bases not matched to a gene. The CDR3 spells CASSLGLVDGEQYF. CDR3 nucleotide sequence: TGCGCCAGCAGCCTCGGACTAGTCGATGGCGAGCAGTACTTC.

This clonotype has just a few counts. The rearrangement joins TRBV7-3 to TRBJ2-2; possibly TRBD2 for D (7 bases). This CDR3 has 16 amino acids. CDR1 and CDR2 (germline): SGHTA, FQGTGA. V gave up 5 bases and J gave up 4 bases, with 17 bases separating them. The CDR3 nucleotides read TGTGCCAGCAGCCTGGGGGCGGGAGCGATCACCGGGGAGCTGTTTTTT. Its translation: CASSLGAGAITGELFF.

The chain employs TRBV5-1 and TRBJ1-1; TRBD1 is a possible D gene (6 bases). CDR1 and CDR2 (germline): SGHRS, YFSETQ. This CDR3 is built from 12 residues. V was clipped by 0 bases and J by 11 bases, with 11 bases between them. The CDR3 DNA follows: TGCGCCAGCAGCTTGGAGGGGGGACTGGCTTTCTTT. It encodes CASSLEGGLAFF.

This clonotype has at least ten counts. The genes are TRBV20-1 and TRBJ2-1; 14 nucleotides line up with TRBD2. The CDR3 runs to 16 residues. V shed 3 bases, J shed 8 bases, and the junction held 9 bases outside the gene matches. Germline assignment: CDR1 DFQATT and CDR2 SNEGSKA (reference sequence). The CDR3 DNA follows: TGCAGTGCTAGCCCGGGACTAGCGGGAGTCGGGGATGAGCAGTTCTTC. This gives the protein CSASPGLAGVGDEQFF.

This clonotype was seen more than once but under ten times. The rearrangement links TRBV20-1 to TRBJ2-7; 11 bases line up with TRBD2. Germline V gene data show CDR1 as DFQATT and CDR2 as SNEGSKA (reference sequence). The V and J ends lost 6 bases and 7 bases, in that order; junction bases with no gene match: 14. This CDR3 comprises 15 residues. For the CDR3, the DNA is TGCAGTGCGACTCCCTTAGCGGGAGGGATAAGGGAGCAGTACTTC. It encodes CSATPLAGGIREQYF.

In this sample, this clonotype turned up many times. CDR3 in DNA: TGTGCCAGCAGTAGGCTCAACCAAGAGACCCAGTACTTC. It translates to CASSRLNQETQYF. The rearrangement links TRBV2 to TRBJ2-5; D unclear. The germline V gene has CDR1 SNHLY and CDR2 FYNNEI. V gave up 5 bases and J gave up 0 bases, with 7 bases separating them. There are 13 residues in the CDR3.

CDR3 in DNA: TGTGCCAGCAGTCCGATGAGGGGGGGACTGGGGAGGCAGTACTTC. Its translation: CASSPMRGGLGRQYF. V is TRBV27 and J is TRBJ2-7, with a weak D call TRBD2 (7 bases). This CDR3 comprises 15 residues. Between the trimmed V and J ends, which lost 5 bases and 9 bases, there was a span of 23 bases. Germline V gene data show CDR1 as MNHEY and CDR2 as SMNVEV (reference sequence).

The J gene is TRBJ2-7, the V gene TRBV7-2; 8 nucleotides match TRBD2. CDR1 is SGHTA, CDR2 FQGNSA, per germline. Losses at the gene ends were 0 bases for V and 3 bases for J; bases not matched to a gene: 4. The length of the CDR3 is 15 residues. The CDR3 reads CASSLARLAGYEQYF. The CDR3 nucleotides read TGTGCCAGCAGCTTAGCTCGCCTAGCGGGCTACGAGCAGTACTTC.

V is TRBV29-1 and J is TRBJ2-1; a possible D gene is TRBD1 (7 bases). Per the germline V gene, CDR1 is SQVTM and CDR2 is ANQGSEA. There are 14 residues in the CDR3. The V gene lost 1 base and the J gene lost 10 bases, with 17 bases spanning the gap. The CDR3 here is CSVEAGGIEREQFF. Written as DNA, the CDR3 is TGCAGCGTTGAAGCAGGGGGGATTGAAAGGGAGCAGTTCTTC.

This clonotype was seen a handful of times. The chain joins TRBV7-9 to TRBJ2-2, with TRBD2 as a possible D gene (5 bases). V was shortened by 2 bases and J by 7 bases, with 17 bases between the two germline ends. The V gene's germline CDR1 is SEHNR and CDR2 FQNEAQ (reference sequence). The length of the CDR3 is 16 residues. CDR3 nucleotides: TGTGCCAGCAGCTTACGGCTGAGGGCTGCGGACGGGGAGCTGTTTTTT. Translated: CASSLRLRAADGELFF.

This chain connects TRBV12-3 or TRBV12-4 to TRBJ2-1; weak D call: TRBD2 (6 bases). The V gene lost 6 bases and the J gene lost 0 bases, with 15 bases spanning the gap. The CDR3 is made up of 16 amino acids. The CDR3 reads CASSRLGGGSYNEQFF. DNA for the CDR3: TGTGCCAGCAGCCGGTTGGGGGGTGGCTCCTACAATGAGCAGTTCTTC.

The CDR3 nucleotides read TGCGCCAGCAGCGGACTAGCGGACAATGAGCAGTTCTTC. Encoded protein: CASSGLADNEQFF. The V gene is TRBV5-1, the J gene TRBJ2-1; TRBD2 aligns across 10 bases. CDR3 length equals 13 residues. Germline values: CDR1 SGHRS, CDR2 YFSETQ. The V gene end was trimmed by 4 bases and the J gene end by 5 bases; junction bases not matched to a gene: 0.

J is TRBJ2-7 and V is TRBV7-9, with 11 bases identical to TRBD2. CDR1 is SEHNR, CDR2 FQNEAQ, per germline (reference sequence). CDR3 size: 16 residues. Trimming at V came to 6 bases and at J to 3 bases, leaving 10 bases not matched to a gene. The CDR3 DNA sequence: TGTGCCAGCAGTCGATTATCCGGGACTAGCGGCTACGAGCAGTACTTC. This codes for CASSRLSGTSGYEQYF.

This clonotype was counted a few times. CDR3 amino acids: CASKDRARRTEAFF. CDR3 DNA sequence: TGTGCCAGCAAGGACAGGGCTCGGAGAACTGAAGCTTTCTTT. The rearrangement links TRBV12-3 or TRBV12-4 to TRBJ1-1, with 8 bases fitting TRBD1. The CDR3 spans 14 residues. The V segment lost 7 bases and the J segment 5 bases; nucleotides outside the gene matches: 9.

In this sample, this clonotype turned up a few times. The J gene is TRBJ1-2, the V gene TRBV12-3 or TRBV12-4; D unresolved. V was cut by 5 bases and J by 7 bases, with 26 bases left in between. The CDR3 is 17 amino acids. CDR3 loop: CASSPFGQEGFFGGYTF. The CDR3 bases are TGTGCCAGCAGTCCTTTCGGGCAGGAGGGCTTCTTCGGTGGCTACACCTTC.